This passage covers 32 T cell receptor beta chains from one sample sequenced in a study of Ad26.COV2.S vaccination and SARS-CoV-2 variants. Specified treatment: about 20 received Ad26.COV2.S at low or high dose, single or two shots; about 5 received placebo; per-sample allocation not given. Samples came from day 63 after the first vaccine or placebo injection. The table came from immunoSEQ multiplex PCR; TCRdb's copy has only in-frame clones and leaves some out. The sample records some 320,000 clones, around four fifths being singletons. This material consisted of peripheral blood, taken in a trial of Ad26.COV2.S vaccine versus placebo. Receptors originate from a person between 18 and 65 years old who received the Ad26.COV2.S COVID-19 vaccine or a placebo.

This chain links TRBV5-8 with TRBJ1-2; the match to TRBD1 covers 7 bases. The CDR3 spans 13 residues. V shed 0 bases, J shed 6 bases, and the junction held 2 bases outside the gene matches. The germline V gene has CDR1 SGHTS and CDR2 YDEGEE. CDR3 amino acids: CASSLVTGNGYTF. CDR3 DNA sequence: TGTGCCAGCAGCTTGGTGACAGGGAATGGCTACACCTTC. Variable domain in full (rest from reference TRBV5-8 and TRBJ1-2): EAGVTQSPTHLIKTRGQQATLRCSPISGHTSVYWYQQALGLGLQFLLWYDEGEERNRGNFPPRFSGRQFPNYSSELNVNALELEDSALYLCASSLVTGNGYTFGSGTRLTVV.

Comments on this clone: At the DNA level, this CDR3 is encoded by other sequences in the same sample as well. The CDR3 region is CASSLEGGTEAFF. The CDR3 DNA sequence: TGTGCCAGCAGCTTAGAGGGTGGCACTGAAGCTTTCTTT. The chain links TRBV7-9 to TRBJ1-1; no reliable D call. The germline CDR1 and CDR2 sequences are SEHNR and FQNEAQ (reference sequence). V gave up 1 base and J gave up 4 bases, with 7 bases separating them. This CDR3 has 13 residues.

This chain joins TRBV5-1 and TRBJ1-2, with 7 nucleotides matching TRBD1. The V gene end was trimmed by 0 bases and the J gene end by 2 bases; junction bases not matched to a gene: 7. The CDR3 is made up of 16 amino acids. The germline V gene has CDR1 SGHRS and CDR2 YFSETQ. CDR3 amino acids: CASSLVGGERNYGYTF. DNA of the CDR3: TGCGCCAGCAGCTTGGTAGGGGGCGAAAGAAACTATGGCTACACCTTC.

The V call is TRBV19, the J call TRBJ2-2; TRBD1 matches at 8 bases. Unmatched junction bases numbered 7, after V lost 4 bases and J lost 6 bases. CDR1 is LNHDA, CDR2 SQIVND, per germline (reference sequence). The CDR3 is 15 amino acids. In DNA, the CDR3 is TGTGCCAGTAGTAGGGGACAGGCGGGTTCCGGGGAGCTGTTTTTT. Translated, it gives CASSRGQAGSGELFF. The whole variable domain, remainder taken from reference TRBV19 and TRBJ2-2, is DGGITQSPKYLFRKEGQNVTLSCEQNLNHDAMYWYRQDPGQGLRLIYYSQIVNDFQKGDIAEGYSVSREKKESFPLTVTSAQKNPTAFYLCASSRGQAGSGELFFGEGSRLTVL.

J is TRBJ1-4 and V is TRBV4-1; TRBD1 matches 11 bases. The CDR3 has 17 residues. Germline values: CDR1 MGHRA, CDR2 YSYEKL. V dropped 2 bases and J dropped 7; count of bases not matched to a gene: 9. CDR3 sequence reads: CASSQTPGQGAGEKLFF. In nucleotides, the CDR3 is TGCGCCAGCAGCCAAACCCCCGGACAGGGGGCGGGTGAAAAACTGTTTTTT.

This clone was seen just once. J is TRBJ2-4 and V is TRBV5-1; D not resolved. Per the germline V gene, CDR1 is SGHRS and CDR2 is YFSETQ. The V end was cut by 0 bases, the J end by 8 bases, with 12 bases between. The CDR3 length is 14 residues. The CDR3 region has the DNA TGCGCCAGCAGCTTGGGCACCGACTTCGACATTCAGTACTTC. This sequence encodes CASSLGTDFDIQYF.

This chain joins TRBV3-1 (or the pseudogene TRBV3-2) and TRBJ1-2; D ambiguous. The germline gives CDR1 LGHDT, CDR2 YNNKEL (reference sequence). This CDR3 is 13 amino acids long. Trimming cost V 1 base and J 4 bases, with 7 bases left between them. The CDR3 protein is CASSQVVGYGYTF. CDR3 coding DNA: TGTGCCAGCAGCCAAGTGGTGGGCTATGGCTACACCTTC.

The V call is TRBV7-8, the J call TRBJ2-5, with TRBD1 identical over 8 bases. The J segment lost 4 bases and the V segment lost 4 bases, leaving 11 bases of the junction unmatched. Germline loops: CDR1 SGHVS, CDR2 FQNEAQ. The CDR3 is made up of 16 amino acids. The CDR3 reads CASSSYRGESGETQYF. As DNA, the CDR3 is TGTGCCAGCAGCTCCTACAGGGGGGAGAGTGGAGAGACCCAGTACTTC.

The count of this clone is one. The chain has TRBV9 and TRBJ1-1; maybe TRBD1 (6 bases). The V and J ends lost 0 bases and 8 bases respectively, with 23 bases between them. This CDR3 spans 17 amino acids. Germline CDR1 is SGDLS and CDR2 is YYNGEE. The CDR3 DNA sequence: TGTGCCAGCAGCGTAGCTTTGTCAGGGGATAATCAGGAGGAAGCTTTCTTT. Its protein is CASSVALSGDNQEEAFF. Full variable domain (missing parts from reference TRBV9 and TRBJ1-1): DSGVTQTPKHLITATGQRVTLRCSPRSGDLSVYWYQQSLDQGLQFLIQYYNGEERAKGNILERFSAQQFPDLHSELNLSSLELGDSALYFCASSVALSGDNQEEAFFGQGTRLTVV.

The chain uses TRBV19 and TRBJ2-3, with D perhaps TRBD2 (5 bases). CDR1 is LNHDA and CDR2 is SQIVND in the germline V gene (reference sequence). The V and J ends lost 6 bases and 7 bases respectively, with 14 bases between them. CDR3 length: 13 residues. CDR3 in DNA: TGTGCCAGTAGCCCACACGGAGGAAATACGCAGTATTTT. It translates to CASSPHGGNTQYF.

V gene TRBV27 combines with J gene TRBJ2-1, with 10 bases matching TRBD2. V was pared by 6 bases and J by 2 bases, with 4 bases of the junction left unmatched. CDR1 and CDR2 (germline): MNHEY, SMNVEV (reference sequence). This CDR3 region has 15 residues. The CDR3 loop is CASRVAGGTYNEQFF. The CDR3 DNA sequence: TGTGCCAGCAGGGTAGCGGGGGGTACCTACAATGAGCAGTTCTTC.

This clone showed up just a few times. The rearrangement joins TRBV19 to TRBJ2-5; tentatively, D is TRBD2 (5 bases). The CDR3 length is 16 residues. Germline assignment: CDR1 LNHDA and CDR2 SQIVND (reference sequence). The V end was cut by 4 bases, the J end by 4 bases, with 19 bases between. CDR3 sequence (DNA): TGTGCCAGTAGTACCACCAGGAAGGGCGGAGGAGAGACCCAGTACTTC. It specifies CASSTTRKGGGETQYF.

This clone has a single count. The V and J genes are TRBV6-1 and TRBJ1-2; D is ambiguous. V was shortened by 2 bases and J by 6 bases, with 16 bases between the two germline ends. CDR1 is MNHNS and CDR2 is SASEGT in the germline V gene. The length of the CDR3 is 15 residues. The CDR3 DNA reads TGTGCCAGCAGTGAAACAGCAGGAAGTTGGGATGGCTACACCTTC. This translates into CASSETAGSWDGYTF.

CDR3 region: CASRTRYSGANVLTF. The CDR3 DNA reads TGTGCCAGCAGGACCCGATACTCTGGGGCCAACGTCCTGACTTTC. The V gene is TRBV2, the J gene TRBJ2-6; D unresolved. There are 15 residues in the CDR3. Germline V CDR1 and CDR2: SNHLY, FYNNEI. V gave up 6 bases and J gave up 0 bases, with 9 bases separating them.

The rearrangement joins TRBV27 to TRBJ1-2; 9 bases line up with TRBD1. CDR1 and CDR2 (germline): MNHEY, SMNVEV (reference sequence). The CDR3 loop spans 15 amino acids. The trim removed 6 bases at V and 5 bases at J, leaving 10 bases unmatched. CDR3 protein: CASRYIEDRGYGYTF. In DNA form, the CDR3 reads TGTGCCAGCAGATATATCGAGGACAGGGGATATGGCTACACCTTC.

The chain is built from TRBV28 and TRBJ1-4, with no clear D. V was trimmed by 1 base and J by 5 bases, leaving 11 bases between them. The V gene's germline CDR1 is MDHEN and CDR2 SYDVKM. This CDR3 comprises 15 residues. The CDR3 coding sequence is TGTGCCAGCAGTTTATCCCTGCTCGGGAATGAAAAACTGTTTTTT. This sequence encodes CASSLSLLGNEKLFF.

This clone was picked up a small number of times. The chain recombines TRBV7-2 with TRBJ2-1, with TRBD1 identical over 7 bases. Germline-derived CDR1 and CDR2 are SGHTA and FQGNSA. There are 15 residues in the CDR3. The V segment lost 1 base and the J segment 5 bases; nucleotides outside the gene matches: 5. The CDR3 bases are TGTGCCAGCAGCTTAGAGGGGGACAGTCACAATGAGCAGTTCTTC. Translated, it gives CASSLEGDSHNEQFF. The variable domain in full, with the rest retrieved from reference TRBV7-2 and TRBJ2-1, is GAGVSQSPSNKVTEKGKDVELRCDPISGHTALYWYRQSLGQGLEFLIYFQGNSAPDKSGLPSDRFSAERTGGSVSTLTIQRTQQEDSAVYLCASSLEGDSHNEQFFGPGTRLTVL.

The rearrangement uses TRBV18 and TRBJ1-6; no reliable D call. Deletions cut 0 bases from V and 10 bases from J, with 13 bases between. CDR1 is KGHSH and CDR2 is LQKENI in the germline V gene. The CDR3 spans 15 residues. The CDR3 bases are TGTGCCAGCTCACCACCGATGCAGGTGGGGTCACCCCTCCACTTT. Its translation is CASSPPMQVGSPLHF.

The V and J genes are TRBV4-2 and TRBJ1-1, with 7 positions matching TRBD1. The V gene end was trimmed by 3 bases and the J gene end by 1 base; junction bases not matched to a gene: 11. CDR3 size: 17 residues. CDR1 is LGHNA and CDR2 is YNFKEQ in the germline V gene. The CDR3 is CASSQAQGVTSNTEAFF. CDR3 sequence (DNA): TGTGCCAGCAGCCAGGCCCAGGGGGTTACGTCGAACACTGAAGCTTTCTTT.

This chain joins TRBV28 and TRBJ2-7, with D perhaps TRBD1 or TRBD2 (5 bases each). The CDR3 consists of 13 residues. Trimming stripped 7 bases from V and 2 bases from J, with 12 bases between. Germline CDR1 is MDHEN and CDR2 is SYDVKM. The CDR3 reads CASTGTVTYEQYF. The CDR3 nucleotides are TGTGCCAGCACCGGGACGGTTACCTACGAGCAGTACTTC.

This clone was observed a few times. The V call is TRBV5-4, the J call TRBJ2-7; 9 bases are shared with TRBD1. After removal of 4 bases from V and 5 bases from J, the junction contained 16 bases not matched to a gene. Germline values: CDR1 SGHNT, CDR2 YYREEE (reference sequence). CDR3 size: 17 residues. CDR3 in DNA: TGTGCCAGCAGCCCTGGGGTCCAGGGACAGGGTTTTCACGAGCAGTACTTC. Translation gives CASSPGVQGQGFHEQYF.

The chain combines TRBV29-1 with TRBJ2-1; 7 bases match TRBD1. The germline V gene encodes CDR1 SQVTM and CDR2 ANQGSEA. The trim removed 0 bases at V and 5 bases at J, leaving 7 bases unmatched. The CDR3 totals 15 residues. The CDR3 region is CSVEDNRGRDNEQFF. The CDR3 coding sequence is TGCAGCGTTGAAGATAACAGGGGTAGGGACAATGAGCAGTTCTTC.

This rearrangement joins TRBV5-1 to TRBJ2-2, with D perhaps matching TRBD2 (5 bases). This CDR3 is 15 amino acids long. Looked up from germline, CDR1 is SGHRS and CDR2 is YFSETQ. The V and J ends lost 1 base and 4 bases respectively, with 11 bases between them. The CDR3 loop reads CASSLLGSPTGELFF. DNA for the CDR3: TGCGCCAGCAGCTTGTTAGGGAGTCCCACCGGGGAGCTGTTTTTT.

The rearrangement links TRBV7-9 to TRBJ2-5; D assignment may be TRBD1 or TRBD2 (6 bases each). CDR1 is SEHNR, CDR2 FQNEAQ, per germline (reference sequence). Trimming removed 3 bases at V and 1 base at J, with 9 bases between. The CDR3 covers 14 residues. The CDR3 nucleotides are TGTGCCAGCAGCTTCGGGGGCCGCCAAGAGACCCAGTACTTC. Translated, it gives CASSFGGRQETQYF.

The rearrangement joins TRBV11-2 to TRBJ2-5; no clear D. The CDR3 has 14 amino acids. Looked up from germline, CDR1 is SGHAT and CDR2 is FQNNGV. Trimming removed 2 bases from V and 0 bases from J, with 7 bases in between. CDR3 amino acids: CASSLSQHQETQYF. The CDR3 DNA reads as TGTGCCAGCAGCTTATCCCAACACCAAGAGACCCAGTACTTC.

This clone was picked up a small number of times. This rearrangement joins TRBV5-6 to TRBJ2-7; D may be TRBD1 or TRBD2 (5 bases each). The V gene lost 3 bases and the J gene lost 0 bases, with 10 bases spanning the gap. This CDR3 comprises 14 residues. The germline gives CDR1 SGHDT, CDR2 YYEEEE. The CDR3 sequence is CASSYGTISYEQYF. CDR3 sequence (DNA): TGTGCCAGCAGCTATGGGACCATCTCCTACGAGCAGTACTTC. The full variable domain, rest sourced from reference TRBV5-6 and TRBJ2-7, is DAGVTQSPTHLIKTRGQQVTLRCSPKSGHDTVSWYQQALGQGPQFIFQYYEEEERQRGNFPDRFSGHQFPNYSSELNVNALLLGDSALYLCASSYGTISYEQYFGPGTRLTVT.

CDR3 sequence (DNA): TGTGCCAGCAGCCTTGAGACAGGGGGCGTTGGCTACACCTTC. Translated, it gives CASSLETGGVGYTF. V is TRBV7-2 and J is TRBJ1-2, with 10 bases that match TRBD1. Germline V CDR1 and CDR2: SGHTA, FQGNSA. The junction had 7 bases not matched to a gene; V was cut back by 5 bases and J by 7 bases. CDR3 length: 14 residues. Full variable domain (remainder filled in from reference TRBV7-2 and TRBJ1-2): GAGVSQSPSNKVTEKGKDVELRCDPISGHTALYWYRQSLGQGLEFLIYFQGNSAPDKSGLPSDRFSAERTGGSVSTLTIQRTQQEDSAVYLCASSLETGGVGYTFGSGTRLTVV.

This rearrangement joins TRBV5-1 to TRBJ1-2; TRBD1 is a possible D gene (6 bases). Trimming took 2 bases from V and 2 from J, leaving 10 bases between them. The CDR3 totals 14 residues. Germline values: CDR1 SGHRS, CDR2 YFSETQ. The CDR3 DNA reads TGCGCCAGCAGCTTTAACAGGGAGAACTATGGCTACACCTTC. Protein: CASSFNRENYGYTF.

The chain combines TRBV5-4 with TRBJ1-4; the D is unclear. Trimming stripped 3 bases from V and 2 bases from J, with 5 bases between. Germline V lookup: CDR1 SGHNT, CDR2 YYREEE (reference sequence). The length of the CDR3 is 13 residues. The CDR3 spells CASSSATNEKLFF. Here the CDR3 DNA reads TGTGCCAGCAGCTCCGCGACTAATGAAAAACTGTTTTTT. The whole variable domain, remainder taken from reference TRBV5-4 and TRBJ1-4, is ETGVTQSPTHLIKTRGQQVTLRCSSQSGHNTVSWYQQALGQGPQFIFQYYREEENGRGNFPPRFSGLQFPNYSSELNVNALELDDSALYLCASSSATNEKLFFGSGTQLSVL.

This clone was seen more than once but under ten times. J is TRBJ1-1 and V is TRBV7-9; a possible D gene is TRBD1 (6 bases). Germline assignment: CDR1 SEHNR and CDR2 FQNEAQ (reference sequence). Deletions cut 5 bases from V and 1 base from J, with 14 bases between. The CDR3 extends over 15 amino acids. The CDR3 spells CASSQTRTANTEAFF. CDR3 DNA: TGTGCCAGCAGCCAAACTAGGACAGCGAACACTGAAGCTTTCTTT. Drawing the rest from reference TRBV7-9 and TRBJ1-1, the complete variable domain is DTGVSQNPRHKITKRGQNVTFRCDPISEHNRLYWYRQTLGQGPEFLTYFQNEAQLEKSRLLSDRFSAERPKGSFSTLEIQRTEQGDSAMYLCASSQTRTANTEAFFGQGTRLTVV.

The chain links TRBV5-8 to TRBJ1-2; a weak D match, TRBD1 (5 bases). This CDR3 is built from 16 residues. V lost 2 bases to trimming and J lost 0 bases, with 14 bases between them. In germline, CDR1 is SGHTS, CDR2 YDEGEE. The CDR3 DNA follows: TGTGCCAGCAGCTTTGGACGGGACCTTTCTAACTATGGCTACACCTTC. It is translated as CASSFGRDLSNYGYTF.

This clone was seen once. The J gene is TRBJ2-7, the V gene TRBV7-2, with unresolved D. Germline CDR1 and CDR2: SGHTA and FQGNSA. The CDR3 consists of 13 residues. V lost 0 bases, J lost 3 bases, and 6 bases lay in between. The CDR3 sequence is CASSLAKGYEQYF. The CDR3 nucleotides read TGTGCCAGCAGCTTAGCTAAGGGCTACGAGCAGTACTTC.